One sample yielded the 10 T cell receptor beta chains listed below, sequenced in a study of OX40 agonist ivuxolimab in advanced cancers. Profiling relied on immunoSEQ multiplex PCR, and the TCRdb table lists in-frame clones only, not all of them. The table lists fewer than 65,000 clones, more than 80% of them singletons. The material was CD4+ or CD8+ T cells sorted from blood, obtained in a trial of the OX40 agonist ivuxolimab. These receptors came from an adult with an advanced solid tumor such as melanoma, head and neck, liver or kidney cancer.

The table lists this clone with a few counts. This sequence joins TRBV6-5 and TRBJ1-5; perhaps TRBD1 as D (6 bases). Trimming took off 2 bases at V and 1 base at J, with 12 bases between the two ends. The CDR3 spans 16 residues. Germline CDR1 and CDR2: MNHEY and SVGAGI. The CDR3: CASSYGGHQSNQPQHF. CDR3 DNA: TGTGCCAGCAGTTACGGGGGCCATCAAAGCAATCAGCCCCAGCATTTT.

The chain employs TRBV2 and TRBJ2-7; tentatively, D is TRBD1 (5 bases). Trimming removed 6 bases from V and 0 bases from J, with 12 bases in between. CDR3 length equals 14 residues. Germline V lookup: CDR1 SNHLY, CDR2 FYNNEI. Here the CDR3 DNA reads TGTGCCAGCAGGGGTGACAGAGTCTCCTACGAGCAGTACTTC. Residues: CASRGDRVSYEQYF.

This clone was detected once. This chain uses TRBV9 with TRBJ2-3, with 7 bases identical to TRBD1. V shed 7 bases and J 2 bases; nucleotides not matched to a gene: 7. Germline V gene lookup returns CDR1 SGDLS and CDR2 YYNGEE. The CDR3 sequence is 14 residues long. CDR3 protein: CASEQGTATDTQYF. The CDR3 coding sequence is TGTGCCAGCGAACAGGGGACAGCCACAGATACGCAGTATTTT.

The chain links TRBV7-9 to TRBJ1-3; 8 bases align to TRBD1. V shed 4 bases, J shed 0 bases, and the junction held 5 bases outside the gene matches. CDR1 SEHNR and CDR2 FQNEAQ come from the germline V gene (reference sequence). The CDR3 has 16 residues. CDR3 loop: CASSWDRLSSGNTIYF. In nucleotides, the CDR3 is TGTGCCAGCAGCTGGGACAGGTTGAGCTCTGGAAACACCATATATTTT.

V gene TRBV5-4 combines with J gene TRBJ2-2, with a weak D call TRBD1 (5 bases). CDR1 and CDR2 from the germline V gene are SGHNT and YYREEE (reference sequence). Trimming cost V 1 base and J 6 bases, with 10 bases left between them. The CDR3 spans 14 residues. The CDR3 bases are TGTGCCAGCAGCTTGCAGGGTGTGGCCGGGGAGCTGTTTTTT. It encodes CASSLQGVAGELFF.

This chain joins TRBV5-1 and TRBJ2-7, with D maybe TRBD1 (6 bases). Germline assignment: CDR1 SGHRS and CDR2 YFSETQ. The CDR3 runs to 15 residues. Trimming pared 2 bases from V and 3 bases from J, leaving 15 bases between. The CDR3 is CASSLSGTLYYEQYF. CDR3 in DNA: TGCGCCAGCAGCTTAAGTGGGACACTCTACTACGAGCAGTACTTC. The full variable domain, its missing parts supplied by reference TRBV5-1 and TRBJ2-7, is KAGVTQTPRYLIKTRGQQVTLSCSPISGHRSVSWYQQTPGQGLQFLFEYFSETQRNKGNFPGRFSGRQFSNSRSEMNVSTLELGDSALYLCASSLSGTLYYEQYFGPGTRLTVT.

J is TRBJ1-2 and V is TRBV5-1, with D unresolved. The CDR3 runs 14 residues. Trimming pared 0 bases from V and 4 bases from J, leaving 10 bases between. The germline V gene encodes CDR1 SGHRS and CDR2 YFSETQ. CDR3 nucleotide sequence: TGCGCCAGCAGCTTGGACGGCCAACCCTATGGCTACACCTTC. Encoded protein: CASSLDGQPYGYTF.

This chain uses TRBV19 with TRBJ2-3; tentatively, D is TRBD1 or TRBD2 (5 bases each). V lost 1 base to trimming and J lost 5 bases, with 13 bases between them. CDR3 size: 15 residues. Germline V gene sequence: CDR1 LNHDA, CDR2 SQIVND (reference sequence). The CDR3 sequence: CASSIGQGELDTQYF. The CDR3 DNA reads TGTGCCAGTAGTATAGGTCAGGGAGAACTAGATACGCAGTATTTT.

CDR3 sequence reads: CASSVPGTGAEWAKNIQYF. Here the CDR3 DNA reads TGTGCCAGCAGTGTACCTGGGACAGGGGCGGAGTGGGCCAAAAACATTCAGTACTTC. The rearrangement uses TRBV6-1 and TRBJ2-4; the match to TRBD1 covers 10 bases. Germline V gene lookup returns CDR1 MNHNS and CDR2 SASEGT. V gave up 4 bases and J gave up 1 base; unmatched junction bases: 13. The CDR3 extends over 19 amino acids.

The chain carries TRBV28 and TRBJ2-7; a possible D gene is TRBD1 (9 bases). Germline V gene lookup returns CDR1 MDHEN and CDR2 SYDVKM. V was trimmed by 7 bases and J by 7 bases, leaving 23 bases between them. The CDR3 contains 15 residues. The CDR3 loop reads CASILGGQGTREQYF. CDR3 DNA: TGTGCCAGCATTCTAGGAGGACAGGGGACTAGGGAGCAGTACTTC. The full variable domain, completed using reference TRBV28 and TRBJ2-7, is DVKVTQSSRYLVKRTGEKVFLECVQDMDHENMFWYRQDPGLGLRLIYFSYDVKMKEKGDIPEGYSVSREKKERFSLILESASTNQTSMYLCASILGGQGTREQYFGPGTRLTVT.